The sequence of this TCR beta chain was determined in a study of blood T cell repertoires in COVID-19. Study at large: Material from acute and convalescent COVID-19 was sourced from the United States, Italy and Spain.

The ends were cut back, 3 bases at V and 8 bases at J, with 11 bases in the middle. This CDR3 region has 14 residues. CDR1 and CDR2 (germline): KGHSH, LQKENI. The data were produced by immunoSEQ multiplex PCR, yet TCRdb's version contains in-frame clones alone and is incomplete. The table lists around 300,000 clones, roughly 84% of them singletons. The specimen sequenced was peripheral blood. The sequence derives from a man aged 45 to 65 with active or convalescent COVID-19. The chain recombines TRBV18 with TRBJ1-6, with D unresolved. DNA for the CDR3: TGTGCCAGCTCACCCCCCAGGACTGATTCACCCCTCCACTTT. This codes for CASSPPRTDSPLHF.